The 27 T cell receptor beta chains presented below share a single source sample, sequenced in a study of blood T cells in healthy people across ages. Sample-barcoded 5' priming and a J-beta primer mix drove a second PCR of about 6 to 12 cycles. TCRdb ran MiXCR on the 5' RACE reads and lists one entry per CDR3 protein. In the table there are 600,000 to 800,000 distinct CDR3 sequences, around 21% of which are singletons. Sample: blood. The receptor set was obtained from a man between 70 and 80 years old in good health.

In its sample, this clonotype was seen many times. The V call is TRBV12-3 or TRBV12-4, the J call TRBJ2-1, with no clear D. Trimming cost V 10 bases and J 0 bases, with 10 bases left between them. This CDR3 has 13 amino acids. The CDR3 is CATSTRSYNEQFF. The CDR3 bases are TGTGCCACCTCGACACGCTCCTACAATGAGCAGTTCTTC.

As concerns this clonotype: Since the CDR3 does not end with the conserved phenylalanine or tryptophan, this likely comes from a read error. The chain employs TRBV4-3 and TRBJ2-7; 10 nucleotides line up with TRBD2. The V gene's germline CDR1 is LGHNA and CDR2 YSLEER. The CDR3 has 15 amino acids. V was clipped by 3 bases and J by 2 bases; unmatched bases: 4. The CDR3 spells CASSQGLASAYEQYL. Written as DNA, the CDR3 is TGCGCCAGCAGCCAGGGACTAGCGTCGGCCTACGAGCAGTACCTC.

With regard to this clonotype: A much larger clone sits a single nucleotide away, making a read error possible. This rearrangement joins TRBV28 to TRBJ2-7; 8 positions match TRBD1. The CDR3 contains 12 residues. V dropped 7 bases and J dropped 2; count of bases not matched to a gene: 1. The germline V gene has CDR1 MDHEN and CDR2 SYDVKM. Written as DNA, the CDR3 is TGTGCCAGCAAACAGGGGGCCTACGAGCAGTACTTC. Amino acid sequence: CASKQGAYEQYF.

The V call is TRBV12-3 or TRBV12-4, the J call TRBJ2-5; 7 positions agree with TRBD1. The CDR3 length is 13 residues. V gave up 5 bases and J gave up 6 bases; unmatched junction bases: 6. CDR3 loop: CASSVQGWKTQYF. For the CDR3, the DNA is TGTGCCAGCAGTGTACAGGGGTGGAAGACCCAGTACTTC.

The chain joins TRBV6-6 to TRBJ1-5, with D tentatively TRBD1 (6 bases). Between the trimmed V and J ends, which lost 0 bases and 8 bases, there was a span of 11 bases. The CDR3 contains 14 residues. CDR1 is MNHNY and CDR2 is SVGAGI in the germline V gene (reference sequence). The CDR3 loop is CASSYSGGGEPQHF. Written as DNA, the CDR3 is TGTGCCAGCAGTTACTCAGGGGGTGGTGAGCCCCAGCATTTT.

In its sample, this clonotype was seen a few times. The CDR3 sequence is CSAPDRVRGYTF. In nucleotides, the CDR3 is TGCAGTGCCCCCGACAGGGTACGAGGCTACACCTTC. J is TRBJ1-2 and V is TRBV20-1, with 7 positions matching TRBD1. V lost 6 bases and J lost 8; bases outside the gene matches: 9. The germline V gene encodes CDR1 DFQATT and CDR2 SNEGSKA (reference sequence). The CDR3 sequence is 12 residues long.

This clonotype was recorded a few times. The chain employs TRBV18 and TRBJ2-1; 8 nucleotides agree with TRBD2. The V and J ends lost 5 bases and 0 bases, in that order; junction bases with no gene match: 6. Germline CDR1 reads KGHSH; CDR2 reads LQKENI. The length of the CDR3 is 16 residues. The DNA of the CDR3 is TGTGCCAGCTCATCCTTAGCGGGAACCTCCTACAATGAGCAGTTCTTC. Translation gives CASSSLAGTSYNEQFF.

The CDR3 region is CASSIGRGSTDTQYF. CDR3 coding DNA: TGTGCCAGCAGTATCGGACGGGGCTCTACAGATACGCAGTATTTT. The gene calls are TRBV6-1 and TRBJ2-3, with D possibly being TRBD1 or TRBD2 (5 bases each). Trimming left V 5 bases short and J 3 bases short, with 15 bases between. From germline, CDR1 is MNHNS and CDR2 SASEGT. The CDR3 covers 15 residues.

At least ten counts were recorded for this clonotype. The chain joins TRBV25-1 to TRBJ2-1, with TRBD2 matching over 8 bases. The CDR3 extends over 16 amino acids. The germline CDR1 and CDR2 sequences are MGHDK and SYGVNS. Trimming at V came to 6 bases and at J to 5 bases, leaving 12 bases not matched to a gene. CDR3 sequence: CASSATGGRSHNEQFF. The CDR3 nucleotides are TGTGCCAGCAGCGCCACGGGAGGGAGGTCCCACAATGAGCAGTTCTTC.

The rearrangement joins TRBV2 to TRBJ2-2, with 8 bases aligning to TRBD2. Germline CDR1 and CDR2: SNHLY and FYNNEI. This CDR3 region has 15 residues. Germline trimming cut 3 bases from V and 4 bases from J; bases unmatched to any gene: 4. In DNA form, the CDR3 reads TGTGCCAGCAGTGATATGCTAGCGGGCACCGGGGAGCTGTTTTTT. It yields the protein CASSDMLAGTGELFF.

This clonotype was seen only a few times. The rearrangement links TRBV6-1 to TRBJ1-4; D is possibly TRBD1 (5 bases). V was clipped by 6 bases and J by 0 bases, with 11 bases between them. The germline CDR1 and CDR2 sequences are MNHNS and SASEGT. This CDR3 has 15 amino acids. CDR3 in DNA: TGTGCCAGCAGAGACAGACCTCCAACTAATGAAAAACTGTTTTTT. Its protein is CASRDRPPTNEKLFF.

This clonotype has a handful of counts. The rearrangement joins TRBV18 to TRBJ2-1; no clear D. Germline CDR1 KGHSH, CDR2 LQKENI. The CDR3 spans 13 residues. Between the trimmed V and J ends, which lost 3 bases and 7 bases, there was a span of 10 bases. CDR3 DNA: TGTGCCAGCTCACCCGACCGCGAGAATGAGCAGTTCTTC. Amino acids: CASSPDRENEQFF.

J is TRBJ2-5 and V is TRBV7-9; no reliable D call. The CDR3 extends over 15 amino acids. Germline lookup yields CDR1 SEHNR and CDR2 FQNEAQ (reference sequence). The ends were cut back, 2 bases at V and 1 base at J, with 11 bases in the middle. The CDR3 nucleotides read TGTGCCAGCAGCTTACTCCCCCGGGTCCAAGAGACCCAGTACTTC. Its protein product is CASSLLPRVQETQYF.

This sequence joins TRBV3-1 and TRBJ1-4, with TRBD1 matching 9 bases. This CDR3 has 17 residues. Trimming took 1 base from V and 11 from J; bases not matched to a gene: 14. Germline assignment: CDR1 LGHDT and CDR2 YNNKEL (reference sequence). This CDR3 is CASSQGDRDYRSRKLFF. The CDR3, as DNA: TGTGCCAGCAGCCAAGGGGACAGGGATTACCGGAGCCGTAAACTGTTTTTT.

CDR3 loop: CASSLGQGSPSQYF. Here the CDR3 DNA reads TGTGCCAGCAGCTTAGGGCAGGGTTCTCCGTCGCAGTACTTC. The rearrangement uses TRBV7-2 and TRBJ2-5, with a possible D match to TRBD1 (5 bases). The CDR3 loop spans 14 amino acids. Germline CDR1 is SGHTA and CDR2 is FQGNSA. V lost 1 base and J 11 bases, leaving 17 bases between the germline ends.

The chain couples TRBV20-1 to TRBJ2-1; TRBD2 might be the D (7 bases). The CDR3 sequence is 18 residues long. V was shortened by 2 bases and J by 0 bases, with 20 bases between the two germline ends. Germline CDR1 is DFQATT and CDR2 is SNEGSKA (reference sequence). In DNA form, the CDR3 reads TGCAGTGCTAGACCCCTGGGGGCGGGAGAGAGCTCCTACAATGAGCAGTTCTTC. Its translation is CSARPLGAGESSYNEQFF.

This clonotype was picked up one time. This chain connects TRBV20-1 to TRBJ2-4; 9 nucleotides align to TRBD2. This CDR3 is 15 amino acids long. Germline CDR1 reads DFQATT; CDR2 reads SNEGSKA (reference sequence). The V and J ends lost 2 bases and 7 bases, in that order; junction bases with no gene match: 9. The CDR3 is CSARKVAGEENIQYF. The DNA for the CDR3 is TGCAGTGCTAGAAAAGTAGCGGGAGAAGAGAACATTCAGTACTTC.

This clonotype occurred many times. The chain is built from TRBV20-1 and TRBJ2-5, with 11 nucleotides matching TRBD2. V lost 3 bases to trimming and J lost 4 bases; unmatched junction nucleotides: 13. Germline V CDR1 and CDR2: DFQATT, SNEGSKA (reference sequence). The CDR3 has 17 residues. The CDR3 loop reads CSASPLAGGSIGETQYF. Here the CDR3 DNA reads TGCAGTGCTAGCCCCCTAGCGGGAGGTAGCATTGGAGAGACCCAGTACTTC.

This clonotype was recorded many times. The V call is TRBV4-3, the J call TRBJ2-3, with D maybe TRBD2 (6 bases). The ends were cut back, 0 bases at V and 5 bases at J, with 15 bases in the middle. Per the germline V gene, CDR1 is LGHNA and CDR2 is YSLEER. CDR3 size: 16 residues. The DNA of the CDR3 is TGCGCCAGCAGCCAAGATGTTTTCGTGGGGGGAGATACGCAGTATTTT. Translated: CASSQDVFVGGDTQYF.

This clonotype was seen a handful of times. This chain connects TRBV5-1 to TRBJ2-7; possible D gene TRBD2, 6 bases. The ends were cut back, 0 bases at V and 6 bases at J, with 16 bases in the middle. CDR1 and CDR2 (germline): SGHRS, YFSETQ. CDR3 length: 15 amino acids. The CDR3 sequence: CASSLVQGLAGEQYF. The CDR3 bases are TGCGCCAGCAGCTTGGTCCAGGGACTGGCGGGCGAGCAGTACTTC.

Concerning this clonotype itself: The junction departs from the called germline gene at one end, perhaps through a read error. The J gene is TRBJ2-3, the V gene TRBV5-3, with TRBD1 identical over 7 bases. TRBV5-3 is an ORF, with its function uncertain. This CDR3 is built from 18 residues. For the CDR3, the DNA is TGCGCCAGAAGCTCAGCACTGAGGGGGCCCCATCTTCCAGATACGCAGTATTTT. Translating it yields CARSSALRGPHLPDTQYF.

The gene calls are TRBV7-9 and TRBJ2-5; tentatively, D is TRBD2 (5 bases). This CDR3 comprises 15 residues. Per germline, CDR1 SEHNR and CDR2 FQNEAQ (reference sequence). V lost 1 base and J lost 1, with 10 bases in between. The CDR3 loop reads CASSLGGHSQETQYF. For the CDR3, the DNA is TGTGCCAGCAGCTTAGGAGGGCATAGCCAAGAGACCCAGTACTTC.

This clonotype was observed at least ten times. The chain uses TRBV28 and TRBJ1-2, with a tentative D call TRBD1 (5 bases). The germline V gene encodes CDR1 MDHEN and CDR2 SYDVKM. The CDR3 length is 12 residues. V dropped 3 bases and J dropped 4 bases, with 6 bases sitting between them. In nucleotides, the CDR3 is TGTGCCAGCAGTTTCGGGGGCTATGGCTACACCTTC. Its protein product is CASSFGGYGYTF.

This clonotype was counted a few times. The chain is built from TRBV7-2 and TRBJ2-5, with D possibly matching TRBD2 (6 bases). Germline CDR1 SGHTA, CDR2 FQGNSA. V lost 2 bases, J lost 5 bases, and 12 bases lay in between. This CDR3 contains 14 residues. For the CDR3, the DNA is TGTGCCAGCAGCTTATTGGCTAGCGCTGAGACCCAGTACTTC. This gives the protein CASSLLASAETQYF.

This chain joins TRBV6-5 and TRBJ1-2, with D possibly matching TRBD1 (6 bases). With 6 bases removed from V and 8 bases from J, the gap between germline ends came to 16 bases. Germline values: CDR1 MNHEY, CDR2 SVGAGI. The CDR3 runs to 13 residues. CDR3 loop: CASRYQGNHGYTF. Written as DNA, the CDR3 is TGTGCCAGCAGGTATCAGGGGAACCACGGCTACACCTTC.

The table lists this clonotype with a count of one. The gene calls are TRBV13 and TRBJ2-3; 7 nucleotides line up with TRBD1. The V and J ends lost 3 bases and 5 bases, in that order; junction bases with no gene match: 8. The CDR3 loop spans 15 amino acids. Looked up from germline, CDR1 is PRHDT and CDR2 is FYEKMQ (reference sequence). CDR3 DNA sequence: TGTGCCAGCAGCTTTGGGACAGTCGTTGGAGATACGCAGTATTTT. As protein: CASSFGTVVGDTQYF.

In its sample, this clonotype was seen many times. The V and J genes are TRBV4-1 and TRBJ1-5; no firm D call. V dropped 1 base and J dropped 2 bases, with 6 bases sitting between them. Germline V gene data show CDR1 as MGHRA and CDR2 as YSYEKL. The CDR3 has 14 residues. The CDR3 sequence: CASSQVGGNQPQHF. In DNA form, the CDR3 reads TGCGCCAGCAGCCAAGTAGGTGGCAATCAGCCCCAGCATTTT.